The 21 T cell receptor beta chains presented below share a single source sample, sequenced in a study of T-cell reconstitution after alpha-beta-depleted transplantation in children. Researchers prepared the TCRbeta library using unique molecular identifiers, the study reports. TCRdb used MiXCR to reprocess the PCR reads, holding one entry per CDR3 protein. The data hold about 460,000 distinct CDR3 sequences, with about 11% observed a single time. The specimen comprised PBMCs, sampled before TCRalphabeta/CD19-depleted stem cell transplant. These receptors came from a child aged 2 to 10 with inherited bone marrow failure, due to receive a stem cell transplant.

Regarding this clonotype: A much larger clone differs from this one at a single base, so this may be a read error. The chain recombines TRBV4-1 with TRBJ1-1; D is unclear. The CDR3 covers 14 residues. CDR1 and CDR2 (germline): MGHRA, YSYEKL. V was shortened by 1 base and J by 0 bases, with 6 bases between the two germline ends. This chain's CDR3 is CASSQARVNTEAFF. The CDR3 DNA reads as TGCGCCAGCAGCCAAGCTCGCGTGAACACTGAAGCTTTCTTT.

This clonotype was found many times. This sequence joins TRBV29-1 and TRBJ2-1; D is undetermined. This CDR3 is 12 amino acids long. Trimming cost V 7 bases and J 8 bases, with 15 bases left between them. The germline CDR1 and CDR2 sequences are SQVTM and ANQGSEA. CDR3 DNA sequence: TGCAGCGGCCGGTGGGCCATGGATGAGCAGTTCTTC. Its protein is CSGRWAMDEQFF.

This clonotype was observed many times. The gene calls are TRBV12-3 or TRBV12-4 and TRBJ2-2; the D gene is possibly TRBD2 (5 bases). The V end lost 3 bases, the J end lost 7 bases, and 12 bases lay between the germline ends. The CDR3 extends over 14 amino acids. The CDR3 region has the DNA TGTGCCAGCAGTTTTCGGGGTTCGGACGGGGAGCTGTTTTTT. Amino acid sequence: CASSFRGSDGELFF.

This clonotype appeared many times. V is TRBV28 and J is TRBJ2-1, with 10 bases that match TRBD2. The V segment lost 10 bases and the J segment 7 bases; nucleotides outside the gene matches: 10. The V gene's germline CDR1 is MDHEN and CDR2 SYDVKM. This CDR3 comprises 14 residues. CDR3 sequence (DNA): TGTGCCATCAGCGGGAGGGCCTTATTAAATGAGCAGTTCTTC. Its translation is CAISGRALLNEQFF.

The gene calls are TRBV4-2 and TRBJ2-3, with 11 bases lining up with TRBD2. J lost 5 bases, V lost 4 bases, and 8 bases had no gene match. This CDR3 region has 16 residues. The germline V gene has CDR1 LGHNA and CDR2 YNFKEQ. CDR3 in DNA: TGTGCCAGCAGCCGACTATTAGCGGGAGGGGAAGATACGCAGTATTTT. Translation: CASSRLLAGGEDTQYF.

The sample holds many counts of this clonotype. The J gene is TRBJ1-1, the V gene TRBV7-9; D is perhaps TRBD1 (6 bases). Looked up from germline, CDR1 is SEHNR and CDR2 is FQNEAQ (reference sequence). The CDR3 loop spans 15 amino acids. Trimming cost V 5 bases and J 4 bases, with 17 bases left between them. CDR3 residues: CASSPQQGGGTEAFF. The CDR3 nucleotides are TGTGCCAGCAGCCCCCAACAGGGAGGAGGCACTGAAGCTTTCTTT.

This clonotype was seen only a few times. The gene calls are TRBV5-6 and TRBJ2-1; TRBD1 matches 10 bases. This CDR3 spans 13 amino acids. Unmatched junction bases numbered 6, after V lost 6 bases and J lost 9 bases. Germline CDR1 reads SGHDT; CDR2 reads YYEEEE. The CDR3 sequence: CASIRQGAGEQFF. The CDR3 bases are TGTGCCAGCATCCGACAGGGGGCCGGTGAGCAGTTCTTC.

This clonotype has a handful of counts. V and J are TRBV4-2 and TRBJ2-1; D is perhaps TRBD2 (6 bases). CDR1 is LGHNA and CDR2 is YNFKEQ in the germline V gene. V lost 3 bases and J 2 bases, leaving 14 bases between the germline ends. The CDR3 extends over 16 amino acids. The CDR3 bases are TGTGCCAGCAGCCACGCCGGGACTCGCCCCTACAATGAGCAGTTCTTC. Protein: CASSHAGTRPYNEQFF.

The table lists this clonotype with many counts. The chain is built from TRBV28 and TRBJ2-3; TRBD2 is a possible D gene (7 bases). Germline CDR1 is MDHEN and CDR2 is SYDVKM. CDR3 size: 11 residues. The V end lost 7 bases, the J end lost 10 bases, and 12 bases lay between the germline ends. The CDR3 is CASTQGRAQYF. CDR3 nucleotide sequence: TGTGCCAGCACCCAGGGGAGGGCGCAGTATTTT.

This clonotype was counted many times. The rearrangement uses TRBV5-1 and TRBJ2-3, with TRBD2 matching over 9 bases. Trimming cost V 2 bases and J 4 bases; bases outside gene matches: 2. Germline-derived CDR1 and CDR2 are SGHRS and YFSETQ. This CDR3 comprises 14 residues. CDR3 protein: CASSFSGSADTQYF. DNA of the CDR3: TGCGCCAGCAGCTTTAGCGGGAGCGCAGATACGCAGTATTTT.

This clonotype was counted at least ten times. V and J are TRBV29-1 and TRBJ2-7; 8 bases align to TRBD2. Trimming at V came to 8 bases and at J to 3 bases, leaving 9 bases not matched to a gene. The CDR3 extends over 13 amino acids. CDR1 is SQVTM and CDR2 is ANQGSEA in the germline V gene. Written as DNA, the CDR3 is TGCAGCCGGGAGGGGGGACCCCGCTACGAGCAGTACTTC. This translates into CSREGGPRYEQYF.

This clonotype has ten or more counts. CDR3 residues: CASSPHIGKANYGYTF. DNA for the CDR3: TGCGCCAGCAGCCCTCATATCGGCAAAGCTAACTATGGCTACACCTTC. The rearrangement links TRBV4-3 to TRBJ1-2; D remains ambiguous. This CDR3 has 16 residues. V lost 4 bases and J 0 bases, leaving 15 bases between the germline ends. CDR1 and CDR2 (germline): LGHNA, YSLEER.

This clonotype occurred many times. The chain combines TRBV4-1 with TRBJ2-1; D may be TRBD2 (6 bases). CDR1 and CDR2 (germline): MGHRA, YSYEKL. CDR3 size: 15 residues. V lost 3 bases to trimming and J lost 5 bases, with 14 bases between them. Here the CDR3 DNA reads TGCGCCAGCAGCCAGCTCCCGGGACTCAACAATGAGCAGTTCTTC. This encodes CASSQLPGLNNEQFF.

Ten or more counts support this clonotype. The V and J genes are TRBV12-3 or TRBV12-4 and TRBJ2-7; no clear D. V was cut by 3 bases and J by 6 bases, with 6 bases left in between. The CDR3 is 11 residues long. CDR3 sequence: CASSLVREQYF. The CDR3, as DNA: TGTGCCAGCAGTTTGGTTCGCGAGCAGTACTTC.

This clonotype was seen only a few times. J is TRBJ2-5 and V is TRBV20-1; 7 bases are a match to TRBD2. After removal of 7 bases from V and 5 bases from J, the junction contained 22 bases not matched to a gene. This CDR3 region has 17 residues. Germline lookup yields CDR1 DFQATT and CDR2 SNEGSKA (reference sequence). CDR3 in amino acids: CSVTAGLIQMWGETQYF. The CDR3 coding sequence is TGCAGTGTCACAGCGGGACTGATTCAGATGTGGGGGGAGACCCAGTACTTC.

This clonotype was counted only a few times. This chain links TRBV20-1 with TRBJ2-3, with D possibly matching TRBD2 (6 bases). The CDR3 is 14 amino acids. Germline V gene lookup returns CDR1 DFQATT and CDR2 SNEGSKA (reference sequence). Trimming took 6 bases from V and 4 from J, leaving 17 bases between them. In nucleotides, the CDR3 is TGCAGTGCACCTCGGGGGAGTGGCGCAGATACGCAGTATTTT. Residues: CSAPRGSGADTQYF.

At least ten counts were recorded for this clonotype. This chain connects TRBV12-3 or TRBV12-4 to TRBJ2-1; D gene ambiguous. Trimming removed 6 bases from V and 3 bases from J, with 15 bases in between. CDR3 length equals 15 residues. The CDR3 reads CASSPGPPSYNEQFF. In DNA form, the CDR3 reads TGTGCCAGCAGCCCTGGCCCTCCTAGCTACAATGAGCAGTTCTTC.

This clonotype was counted a few times. The chain is built from TRBV12-3 or TRBV12-4 and TRBJ2-1; 11 bases line up with TRBD2. V lost 6 bases to trimming and J lost 5 bases; unmatched junction nucleotides: 6. This CDR3 spans 15 amino acids. The CDR3 spells CASRPGLADNNEQFF. CDR3 DNA sequence: TGTGCCAGCAGGCCGGGACTAGCGGATAACAATGAGCAGTTCTTC.

At least ten counts were recorded for this clonotype. This chain joins TRBV25-1 and TRBJ2-7; 8 bases line up with TRBD1. Germline CDR1 MGHDK, CDR2 SYGVNS. The CDR3 totals 15 residues. After removal of 5 bases from V and 4 bases from J, the junction contained 10 bases not matched to a gene. The CDR3 loop reads CASSPPGGPGYEQYF. As DNA, the CDR3 is TGTGCCAGCAGTCCACCAGGGGGCCCGGGTTACGAGCAGTACTTC.

This clonotype has just a few counts. The V gene is TRBV18, the J gene TRBJ2-5; 11 bases agree with TRBD2. CDR1 is KGHSH and CDR2 is LQKENI in the germline V gene. The CDR3 contains 16 residues. With V trimmed by 3 bases and J by 2 bases, 5 bases remained unmatched. DNA for the CDR3: TGTGCCAGCTCACCTGGTAGCGGGAGGGCTCAAGAGACCCAGTACTTC. This sequence encodes CASSPGSGRAQETQYF.

Remarks on this clonotype: A much larger clone differs from this one at a single base, so this may be a read error. The V and J genes are TRBV20-1 and TRBJ2-5; 14 nucleotides line up with TRBD2. The CDR3 has 15 amino acids. Germline V gene data show CDR1 as DFQATT and CDR2 as SNEGSKA (reference sequence). The CDR3 sequence: CCAPTSGRGGETQYF. The DNA of the CDR3 is TGCTGTGCCCCGACTAGCGGGAGGGGAGGGGAGACCCAGTACTTC.